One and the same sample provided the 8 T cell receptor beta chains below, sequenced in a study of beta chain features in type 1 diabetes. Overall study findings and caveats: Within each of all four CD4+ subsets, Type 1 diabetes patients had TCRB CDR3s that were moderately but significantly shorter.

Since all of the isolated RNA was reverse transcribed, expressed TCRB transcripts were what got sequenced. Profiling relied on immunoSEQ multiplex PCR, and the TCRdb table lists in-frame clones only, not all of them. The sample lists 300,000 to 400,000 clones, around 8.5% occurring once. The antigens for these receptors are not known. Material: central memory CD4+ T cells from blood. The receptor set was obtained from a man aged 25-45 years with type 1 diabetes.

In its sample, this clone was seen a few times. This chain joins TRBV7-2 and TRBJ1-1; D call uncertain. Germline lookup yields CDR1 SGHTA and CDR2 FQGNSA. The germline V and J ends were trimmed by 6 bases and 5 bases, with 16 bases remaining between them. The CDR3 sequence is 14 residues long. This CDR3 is CASSASGGLTEAFF. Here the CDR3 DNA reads TGTGCCAGCAGTGCCTCGGGAGGGCTGACTGAAGCTTTCTTT.

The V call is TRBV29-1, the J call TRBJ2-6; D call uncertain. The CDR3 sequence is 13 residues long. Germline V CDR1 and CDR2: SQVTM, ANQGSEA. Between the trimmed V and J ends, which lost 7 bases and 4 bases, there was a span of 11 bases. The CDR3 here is CSARIAGANVLTF. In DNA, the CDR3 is TGCAGCGCCCGCATAGCCGGGGCCAACGTCCTGACTTTC. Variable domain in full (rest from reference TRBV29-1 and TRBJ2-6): SAVISQKPSRDICQRGTSLTIQCQVDSQVTMMFWYRQQPGQSLTLIATANQGSEATYESGFVIDKFPISRPNLTFSTLTVSNMSPEDSSIYLCSARIAGANVLTFGAGSRLTVL.

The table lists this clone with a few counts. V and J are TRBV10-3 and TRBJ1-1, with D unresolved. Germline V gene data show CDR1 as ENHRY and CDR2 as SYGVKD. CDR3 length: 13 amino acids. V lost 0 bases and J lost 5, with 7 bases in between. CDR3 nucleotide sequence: TGTGCCATCAGTGAGTCTGCAGTTACTGAAGCTTTCTTT. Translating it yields CAISESAVTEAFF.

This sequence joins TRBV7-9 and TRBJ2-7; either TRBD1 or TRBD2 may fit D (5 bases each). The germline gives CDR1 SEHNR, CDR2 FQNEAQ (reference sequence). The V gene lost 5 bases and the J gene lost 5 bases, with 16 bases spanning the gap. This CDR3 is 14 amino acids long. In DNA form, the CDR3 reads TGTGCCAGCAGCGCCACCTCCGGGGACCACGAGCAGTACTTC. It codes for CASSATSGDHEQYF.

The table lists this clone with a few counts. CDR3 sequence reads: CASSVTQGAYEQYF. The CDR3 DNA follows: TGTGCCAGCAGCGTTACCCAGGGGGCGTACGAGCAGTACTTC. The gene calls are TRBV7-9 and TRBJ2-7; 8 bases agree with TRBD1. V was clipped by 5 bases and J by 4 bases; unmatched bases: 7. The CDR3 contains 14 residues. Germline V gene data show CDR1 as SEHNR and CDR2 as FQNEAQ (reference sequence).

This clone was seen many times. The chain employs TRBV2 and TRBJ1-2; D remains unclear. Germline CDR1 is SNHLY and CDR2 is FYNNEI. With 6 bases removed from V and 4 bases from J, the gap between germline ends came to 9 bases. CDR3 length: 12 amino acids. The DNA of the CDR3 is TGTGCCAGCAGGGACGACGGCTATGGCTACACCTTC. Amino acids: CASRDDGYGYTF.

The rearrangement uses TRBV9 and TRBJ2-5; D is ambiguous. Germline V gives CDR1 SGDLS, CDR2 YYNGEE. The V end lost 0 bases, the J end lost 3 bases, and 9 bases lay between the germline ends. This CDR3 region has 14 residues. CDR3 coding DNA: TGTGCCAGCAGCGTAGGGGTCCTAGAAGAGACCCAGTACTTC. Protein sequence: CASSVGVLEETQYF.

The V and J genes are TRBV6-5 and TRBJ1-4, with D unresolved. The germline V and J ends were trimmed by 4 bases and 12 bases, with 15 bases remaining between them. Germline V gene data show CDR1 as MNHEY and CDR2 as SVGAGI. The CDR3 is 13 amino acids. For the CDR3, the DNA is TGTGCCAGCAGTTCGGCCAGTCTGAGGGAACTGTTTTTT. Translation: CASSSASLRELFF.